The next 2 T cell receptor beta chains were all read from a single sample in a study of human versus mouse CDR3 diversity and MHC coevolution (TCRdb year 2017). The library was prepared using the immunoSEQ multiplex PCR assay. TCRdb re-hosts the immuneACCESS table, in-frame sequences only. Its copies lack some clones; in the studies checked, an unresolved V gene accounts for under half of them, and the cause for the rest is not known. Here the sample has 60,000 or so clones; 85% to 95% occur a single time. 18% of the sample goes to the ten largest clones. The specimen was naive CD4+ T cells from blood. What the cell subset or site label conveys for this sample: CD45RO-negative CD62L-positive naive CD4 T cells. These TCRs come from a person in their sixties or seventies in good health.

The chain links TRBV6-1 to TRBJ2-1; TRBD1 matches at 9 bases. Germline V gives CDR1 MNHNS, CDR2 SASEGT. This CDR3 has 13 amino acids. The V and J ends lost 8 bases and 6 bases, in that order; junction bases with no gene match: 5. The CDR3: CASRDRVFNEQFF. The CDR3 DNA sequence: TGTGCCAGCCGGGACAGGGTTTTCAATGAGCAGTTCTTC.

This chain connects TRBV6-1 to TRBJ1-1; 7 bases are shared with TRBD1. CDR1 is MNHNS, CDR2 SASEGT, per germline. The CDR3 has 15 residues. The V segment lost 5 bases and the J segment 7 bases; nucleotides outside the gene matches: 13. CDR3 in amino acids: CASSSPTGQRDEAFF. CDR3 DNA sequence: TGTGCCAGCAGTTCACCGACAGGGCAGCGCGATGAAGCTTTCTTT.